This TCR beta chain appears in the sequencing data of a study of T cells after yellow fever vaccination. Study observations and caveats: Clones from primary vaccination mostly reappeared after the booster (approximately 96% CD4, about 88% CD8). The presence of abundant clonotypes contaminating from the bulk population was possible in FACS-sorted repertoires.

About this clonotype itself: The target antigen is unknown.

The V and J ends lost 0 bases and 5 bases respectively, with 9 bases between them. Germline CDR1 SGHRS, CDR2 YFSETQ. This CDR3 is 14 amino acids long. MiXCR, applied by TCRdb to the 5' RACE reads, yields one record per CDR3 protein. The sample has hundreds of thousands of distinct CDR3 sequences, around 4.9% seen once. V is TRBV5-1 and J is TRBJ2-1, with D perhaps matching TRBD2 (5 bases). The starting material was CD4+ T cells sorted from PBMCs, obtained on the day of the yellow fever booster vaccination. The TCR originated in a man between 18 and 35 years old who received the YFV17D yellow fever vaccine. The CDR3 DNA follows: TGCGCCAGCAGCTTGGTCGGAGGTCACAATGAGCAGTTCTTC. This codes for CASSLVGGHNEQFF.